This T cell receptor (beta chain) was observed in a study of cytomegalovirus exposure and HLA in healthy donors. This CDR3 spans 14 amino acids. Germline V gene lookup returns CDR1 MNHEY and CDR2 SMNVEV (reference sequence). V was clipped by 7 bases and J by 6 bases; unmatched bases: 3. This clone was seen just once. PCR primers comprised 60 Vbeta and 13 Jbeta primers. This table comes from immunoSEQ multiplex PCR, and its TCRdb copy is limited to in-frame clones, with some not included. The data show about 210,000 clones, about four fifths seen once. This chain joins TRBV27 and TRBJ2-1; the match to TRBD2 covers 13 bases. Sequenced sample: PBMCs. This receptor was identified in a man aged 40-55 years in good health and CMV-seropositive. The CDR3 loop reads CASKWTSGSNEQFF. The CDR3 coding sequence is TGTGCCAGCAAGTGGACTAGCGGGAGCAATGAGCAGTTCTTC.